This T cell receptor beta chain is drawn from a study of response to subunit inactivated influenza vaccine. The study's findings and limits: The authors offered the suggestion that each seasonal influenza vaccination recruits few new T cells.

Looked up from germline, CDR1 is MNHEY and CDR2 is SMNVEV (reference sequence). V gave up 2 bases and J gave up 4 bases, with 9 bases separating them. The CDR3 loop spans 14 amino acids. TCRdb reprocessed the RT-PCR reads via MiXCR and lists one record per CDR3 protein. The table lists about 800,000 distinct CDR3 sequences, 20% to 25% of them singletons. This clonotype was seen repeatedly, ten times or more. Its antigen is currently unknown. The source is a man aged 45 to 65 who received an inactivated influenza vaccine. V usage is TRBV27 and J usage is TRBJ2-1; D is undetermined. The sample here was PBMCs from blood, taken roughly 5 days after vaccination. The CDR3 region is CASSLGLGYNEQFF. The CDR3 region has the DNA TGTGCCAGCAGTTTAGGTTTGGGGTACAATGAGCAGTTCTTC.